This TCR beta chain was observed in a study of T cells after posttransplantation cyclophosphamide. Study findings and constraints: Tissue-infiltrating T cells from skin or gut overlapped little with blood T cells. After PTCy, TRB diversity resembled that of CNI/methotrexate controls.

The table lists this clone with a count of one. Its antigen is still unknown. Clones were read by immunoSEQ multiplex PCR, and TCRdb kept only the in-frame ones, dropping some. The repertoire consists of about 22,000 clones, with around 85% occurring once and the leading ten covering about 12%. The CDR3 totals 15 residues. Trimming pared 0 bases from V and 5 bases from J, leaving 12 bases between. Germline V gives CDR1 SGHRS, CDR2 YFSETQ. Busulfan-fludarabine conditioning, marrow transplant, and cyclophosphamide on days +3 and +4 were administered. The origin of this receptor is a female patient between 30 and 39 years old who received an allogeneic stem cell transplant from an unrelated donor, was CMV-positive, and had no GVHD. Some T cells here may be from the graft donor. The sample in question was PBMCs, obtained after allogeneic stem cell transplant with posttransplant cyclophosphamide. The rearrangement uses TRBV5-1 and TRBJ2-1; possible D gene TRBD2, 5 bases. The CDR3 loop is CASSLALAGHNEQFF. DNA for the CDR3: TGCGCCAGCAGCTTGGCCCTCGCGGGCCACAATGAGCAGTTCTTC.